Each of the 26 T cell receptor beta chains below was sequenced from the same sample in a study of cytomegalovirus exposure and HLA in healthy donors. Researchers ran the PCR with 60 Vbeta and 13 Jbeta primers. Some clones are missing from TCRdb's copy, which holds only in-frame ones; the method was immunoSEQ multiplex PCR. Of more than 140,000 clones in the sample, about 79% were seen once. Material: PBMCs. The receptors were gathered from a male donor in good health and CMV-seronegative.

In its sample, this clone was seen once. V is TRBV5-4 and J is TRBJ1-1; maybe TRBD1 (5 bases). Per germline, CDR1 SGHNT and CDR2 YYREEE (reference sequence). V was pared by 0 bases and J by 1 base, with 7 bases between. This CDR3 has 14 amino acids. DNA of the CDR3: TGTGCCAGCAGCTTGGGAACAGGGAACACTGAAGCTTTCTTT. Its protein product is CASSLGTGNTEAFF.

V gene TRBV7-9 combines with J gene TRBJ1-2; 7 bases align to TRBD1. V gave up 4 bases and J gave up 3 bases; unmatched junction bases: 5. The CDR3 has 14 amino acids. Per germline, CDR1 SEHNR and CDR2 FQNEAQ (reference sequence). The CDR3 DNA follows: TGTGCCAGCAGCTCCACAGGGGAGCACTATGGCTACACCTTC. Translating gives CASSSTGEHYGYTF.

The chain employs TRBV14 and TRBJ2-7; 7 positions match TRBD1. Germline CDR1 reads SGHDN; CDR2 reads FVKESK. The V gene end was trimmed by 9 bases and the J gene end by 3 bases; junction bases not matched to a gene: 11. This CDR3 is 14 amino acids long. The CDR3 spells CASSEGRGFYEQYF. The CDR3 nucleotides read TGTGCCAGTTCCGAGGGCAGGGGGTTCTACGAGCAGTACTTC.

This clone is a singleton in its sample. The J gene is TRBJ2-1, the V gene TRBV30; a weak D match, TRBD2 (5 bases). V was clipped by 3 bases and J by 7 bases, with 10 bases between them. The CDR3 is 12 residues long. CDR1 and CDR2 from the germline V gene are GTSNPN and SVGIG (reference sequence). DNA for the CDR3: TGTGCCTGGAGCCGCCAGCGGAATGAGCAGTTCTTC. Protein product: CAWSRQRNEQFF.

As regards this clone: Other nucleotide sequences in the sample specify the same CDR3. The chain joins TRBV5-1 to TRBJ1-6; the D is unclear. The CDR3 loop spans 15 amino acids. Germline V CDR1 and CDR2: SGHRS, YFSETQ. Trimming stripped 5 bases from V and 7 bases from J, with 16 bases between. CDR3 sequence reads: CASSSGSTSNSPLHF. The CDR3 DNA sequence: TGCGCCAGCAGTTCGGGGTCGACCTCAAATTCACCCCTCCACTTT.

V usage is TRBV7-9 and J usage is TRBJ2-3; 9 nucleotides line up with TRBD1. This CDR3 is built from 16 residues. Unmatched junction bases numbered 14, after V lost 7 bases and J lost 6 bases. In germline, CDR1 is SEHNR, CDR2 FQNEAQ (reference sequence). CDR3 in amino acids: CASILVGTGSSDTQYF. The DNA for the CDR3 is TGTGCCAGCATCCTCGTGGGGACAGGGAGTTCTGATACGCAGTATTTT.

The J gene is TRBJ2-7, the V gene TRBV27, with 8 positions matching TRBD2. Germline-derived CDR1 and CDR2 are MNHEY and SMNVEV (reference sequence). Trimming took 3 bases from V and 4 from J; bases not matched to a gene: 5. The CDR3 spans 14 residues. Written as DNA, the CDR3 is TGTGCCAGCAGTTTGGCTAGCGGGCTTTACGAGCAGTACTTC. Protein sequence: CASSLASGLYEQYF.

V usage is TRBV4-3 and J usage is TRBJ1-5; 7 positions agree with TRBD1. CDR3 length equals 14 residues. V was clipped by 4 bases and J by 6 bases; unmatched bases: 6. CDR1 and CDR2 from the germline V gene are LGHNA and YSLEER. Written as DNA, the CDR3 is TGCGCCAGCAGCCTTGACGACAGGGCTCAGCCCCAGCATTTT. Translated: CASSLDDRAQPQHF.

This sequence joins TRBV4-3 and TRBJ2-1, with D hard to call. The V gene lost 0 bases and the J gene lost 9 bases, with 9 bases spanning the gap. CDR1 and CDR2 (germline): LGHNA, YSLEER. This CDR3 is 13 amino acids long. This CDR3 is CASSQDSGTEQFF. CDR3 DNA: TGCGCCAGCAGCCAAGATTCAGGCACTGAGCAGTTCTTC.

V gene TRBV5-4 combines with J gene TRBJ2-5, with 9 positions matching TRBD2. The ends lost 4 bases at V and 5 bases at J; junction bases unmatched: 12. Per the germline V gene, CDR1 is SGHNT and CDR2 is YYREEE (reference sequence). The CDR3 covers 16 residues. CDR3 in amino acids: CASSPERGAVGETQYF. CDR3 in DNA: TGTGCCAGCAGCCCGGAGCGGGGGGCGGTTGGGGAGACCCAGTACTTC.

The V call is TRBV4-3, the J call TRBJ1-2; D gene ambiguous. The germline V gene has CDR1 LGHNA and CDR2 YSLEER. With 0 bases removed from V and 5 bases from J, the gap between germline ends came to 7 bases. The CDR3 contains 13 residues. The CDR3 sequence is CASSQELSYGYTF. The CDR3 nucleotides are TGCGCCAGCAGCCAAGAGCTCAGTTATGGCTACACCTTC.

The V and J genes are TRBV25-1 and TRBJ2-1; a weak D match, TRBD2 (6 bases). The CDR3 runs 13 residues. CDR1 is MGHDK and CDR2 is SYGVNS in the germline V gene. V was cut by 3 bases and J by 7 bases, with 10 bases left in between. The CDR3 sequence: CASSDGEVNEQFF. CDR3 sequence (DNA): TGTGCCAGCAGTGATGGGGAGGTGAATGAGCAGTTCTTC.

Only a few counts were recorded for this clone. The V and J genes are TRBV5-4 and TRBJ1-1; D perhaps matches TRBD1 (6 bases). The CDR3 runs 14 residues. V was shortened by 1 base and J by 2 bases, with 9 bases between the two germline ends. Germline CDR1 SGHNT, CDR2 YYREEE (reference sequence). The DNA for the CDR3 is TGTGCCAGCAGCTTGCTTGGGGGCAACACTGAAGCTTTCTTT. Amino acids: CASSLLGGNTEAFF.

The rearrangement joins TRBV6-6 to TRBJ1-2, with 10 positions matching TRBD1. The CDR3 consists of 14 residues. Unmatched junction bases numbered 8, after V lost 5 bases and J lost 8 bases. Looked up from germline, CDR1 is MNHNY and CDR2 is SVGAGI (reference sequence). Here the CDR3 DNA reads TGTGCCAGCAGTCGCGAGACAGGGGGCTGGGGCTACACCTTC. Translated: CASSRETGGWGYTF.

This clone was seen once. The CDR3 reads CASSQGSGNQPQHF. DNA for the CDR3: TGTGCCAGCAGTCAGGGGTCAGGAAATCAGCCCCAGCATTTT. The chain joins TRBV7-9 to TRBJ1-5; tentative D call: TRBD1 (6 bases). V lost 6 bases to trimming and J lost 4 bases, with 13 bases between them. Germline V gene data show CDR1 as SEHNR and CDR2 as FQNEAQ (reference sequence). The CDR3 runs 14 residues.

This clone was picked up one time. The chain employs TRBV7-2 and TRBJ1-1; D is possibly TRBD1 (6 bases). V dropped 4 bases and J dropped 4 bases, with 10 bases sitting between them. Germline lookup yields CDR1 SGHTA and CDR2 FQGNSA. This CDR3 region has 13 residues. The CDR3 sequence: CASSSDRVTEAFF. The CDR3 DNA reads TGTGCCAGCAGCTCGGACAGAGTCACTGAAGCTTTCTTT.

The gene calls are TRBV9 and TRBJ2-7, with D possibly being TRBD2 (6 bases). CDR3 size: 14 residues. CDR1 and CDR2 from the germline V gene are SGDLS and YYNGEE. The V gene lost 2 bases and the J gene lost 3 bases, with 12 bases spanning the gap. CDR3 residues: CASSVRDGGYEQYF. The CDR3 DNA reads TGTGCCAGCAGCGTCCGGGACGGGGGCTACGAGCAGTACTTC.

This chain's CDR3 is CASSWTELNTGELFF. The CDR3, as DNA: TGCGCCAGCAGTTGGACTGAGCTAAACACCGGGGAGCTGTTTTTT. The chain combines TRBV5-1 with TRBJ2-2, with D tentatively TRBD2 (5 bases). This CDR3 region has 15 residues. V was trimmed by 5 bases and J by 2 bases, leaving 13 bases between them. Germline CDR1 is SGHRS and CDR2 is YFSETQ.

This clone has only one observation. The chain is built from TRBV27 and TRBJ1-1; D gene uncertain. V was pared by 1 base and J by 6 bases, with 9 bases between. Germline V gives CDR1 MNHEY, CDR2 SMNVEV (reference sequence). This CDR3 is built from 13 residues. CDR3 coding DNA: TGTGCCAGCAGTTTATGGAGAGGCGCTGAAGCTTTCTTT. This sequence encodes CASSLWRGAEAFF.

The CDR3 coding sequence is TGTGCCAGCAGGCCAAATCCGGGACAGGGGAGGACTGAAGCTTTCTTT. Protein sequence: CASRPNPGQGRTEAFF. The chain links TRBV13 to TRBJ1-1, with 10 bases identical to TRBD1. The CDR3 loop spans 16 amino acids. CDR1 is PRHDT, CDR2 FYEKMQ, per germline (reference sequence). J was trimmed by 5 bases and V by 6 bases; bases with no gene match: 12.

This clone turned up a few times. This chain joins TRBV9 and TRBJ2-5; 8 bases are a match to TRBD2. CDR1 is SGDLS, CDR2 YYNGEE, per germline. The V and J ends lost 3 bases and 1 base, in that order; junction bases with no gene match: 11. CDR3 length: 17 amino acids. CDR3 in amino acids: CASSARGGLLTQETQYF. The CDR3, as DNA: TGTGCCAGCAGCGCCCGCGGGGGGCTCCTAACCCAAGAGACCCAGTACTTC.

This clone has more than one count but fewer than ten. This chain joins TRBV21-1 and TRBJ2-3; the D call in the table, TRBD1, was not verified against the DNA. TRBV21-1 is a pseudogene. The CDR3 covers 16 residues. The CDR3 protein is CASSKDQGASTDTQYF. The CDR3 DNA follows: TGTGCCAGCAGCAAAGATCAGGGGGCGAGCACAGATACGCAGTATTTT.

The rearrangement joins TRBV7-9 to TRBJ2-5, with 8 bases identical to TRBD2. Trimming at V came to 6 bases and at J to 3 bases, leaving 9 bases not matched to a gene. CDR3 length equals 15 residues. CDR1 SEHNR and CDR2 FQNEAQ come from the germline V gene (reference sequence). CDR3 residues: CASRRGSGGEETQYF. The CDR3 DNA follows: TGTGCCAGCAGGCGTGGGAGCGGGGGAGAAGAGACCCAGTACTTC.

About this clone itself: Germline and junction disagree at one end, which may indicate a read error. The chain has TRBV7-9 and TRBJ1-2; D perhaps matches TRBD1 (6 bases). In germline, CDR1 is SEHNR, CDR2 FQNEAQ (reference sequence). This CDR3 contains 15 residues. CDR3 nucleotides: TGTTCCAGCAGCTTTACAGGGATTTCTAACTATGGCTACACCTTC. This translates into CSSSFTGISNYGYTF.

This clone was observed a few times. The chain combines TRBV6-6 with TRBJ2-7; 7 nucleotides match TRBD2. CDR3 length equals 15 residues. Germline V gives CDR1 MNHNY, CDR2 SVGAGI (reference sequence). Losses at the gene ends were 7 bases for V and 3 bases for J; bases not matched to a gene: 12. The CDR3 DNA follows: TGTGCCAGCACTCCCTGGGGGGGGAAGGGCTACGAGCAGTACTTC. The encoded protein is CASTPWGGKGYEQYF.

V and J are TRBV7-9 and TRBJ2-7, with 9 positions matching TRBD1. After removal of 1 base from V and 4 bases from J, the junction contained 5 bases not matched to a gene. The V gene's germline CDR1 is SEHNR and CDR2 FQNEAQ (reference sequence). This CDR3 contains 15 residues. In DNA form, the CDR3 reads TGTGCCAGCAGCTTAGAAGGGACAGGGAAGTACGAGCAGTACTTC. The encoded protein is CASSLEGTGKYEQYF.